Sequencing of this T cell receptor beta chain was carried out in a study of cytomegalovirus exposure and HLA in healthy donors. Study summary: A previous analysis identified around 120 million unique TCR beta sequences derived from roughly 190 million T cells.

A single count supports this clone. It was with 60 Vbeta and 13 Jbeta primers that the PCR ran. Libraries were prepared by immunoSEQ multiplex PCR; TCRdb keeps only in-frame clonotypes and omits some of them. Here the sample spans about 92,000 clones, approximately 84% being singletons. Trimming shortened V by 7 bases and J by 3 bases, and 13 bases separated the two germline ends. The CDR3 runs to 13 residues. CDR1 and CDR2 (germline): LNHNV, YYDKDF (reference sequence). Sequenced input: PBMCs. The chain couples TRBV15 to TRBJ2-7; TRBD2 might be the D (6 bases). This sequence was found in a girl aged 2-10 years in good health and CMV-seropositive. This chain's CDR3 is CATTVAEGYEQYF. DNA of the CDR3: TGTGCCACCACGGTAGCGGAGGGCTACGAGCAGTACTTC.